This entry is about one TCR beta chain. Which antigen it targets is not known. No qualities accompany the bases; no much larger clone lies one base away. These data are taken from a study of T cells in localized non-small cell lung cancer (dated by TCRdb to 2018 to 2021). Regarding the complete study: The study examined T cell repertoires in approximately 240 patients with early-stage NSCLC and compared tumors with uninvolved tumor-adjacent lungs. The cohort comprised roughly 240 treatment-naïve NSCLC patients with resected, localized lung tumors. A mean age of approximately 70 years was recorded for the NSCLC patients, of whom under 150 were male and 85 to 110 were female.

TCR beta CDR3 regions were sequenced from DNA using the immunoSEQ Assay. The source study handled its data this way. T cell density was computed as TCR beta template counts normalized to usable DNA estimated by amplifying housekeeping genes. Richness was estimated with the preseqR package, extrapolating to 400,000 templates for PBMC samples and 120,000 templates for tissue samples. Clonality was taken to be one minus Pielou's evenness. Tissue-enriched TCRs were identified through differential abundance testing performed on productive amino-acid clonotypes, with a minimum total count of 5 and an alpha of 0.1. The Jaccard Index and the Morisita Overlap Index were used to quantify repertoire overlap between compartments. GLIPH grouped TCR beta CDR3s together with public tetramer-defined viral CDR3s, and a viral motif had to include at least three viral sequences and show V-gene enrichment. This immuneACCESS table, as held by TCRdb, lists in-frame sequences with V and J called but not all clones. Of the missing ones, under half trace to an unresolved V gene in checked studies; the others have no known cause. V, J and clone size were drawn from that table, and D and trimming were deduced from the DNA. Recorded for this sample are approximately 35,000 clones; 91% of them occurred a single time. The biggest ten clones account for 5.5% to 7% of the sample.

The paper as a whole reports these results and caveats: Because of the exploratory design, TCR variables were selected using unadjusted p-values without false-discovery rate correction. Because multi-region tumor sequencing was not performed, intratumor heterogeneity could not be ruled out. Longer overall survival was associated with higher T cell density in blood, whereas shorter survival was associated with higher clonality in adjacent lung. Of the top 100 tumor clones, a median of about 53 were detected in paired uninvolved adjacent lung; under 30 were also among that lung's top 100. Uninvolved tumor-adjacent lung showed the highest T cell clonality, higher than tumor, which suggests more focused antigenic responses in the uninvolved tumor-adjacent lung.

At diagnosis, peripheral blood, uninvolved tumor-adjacent lung and tumor were collected and were preserved as a mix of fresh-frozen and FFPE material. For TCR repertoire profiling, blood samples were analyzed as peripheral blood mononuclear cells. The material sequenced was PBMCs, taken before any cancer treatment. The clonotype originates from a man aged 35-69 years with stage II lung adenocarcinoma.

The bases are TGTGCCTGGACCCAATCCTACGAGCAGTACTTC. Translated, it reads CAWTQSYEQYF. The chain employs TRBV30 and TRBJ2-7; confidence is insufficient to name the D gene. CDR1 and CDR2, looked up from the germline V gene (reference sequence), are GTSNPN and SVGIG. The cysteine opens and the phenylalanine closes a CDR3 of 11 amino acids. Only CDR3 DNA is held: 33 bases, read in frame from base 1. V lost 4 bases and J lost 1 base; the stretch between them is 5 bases long.